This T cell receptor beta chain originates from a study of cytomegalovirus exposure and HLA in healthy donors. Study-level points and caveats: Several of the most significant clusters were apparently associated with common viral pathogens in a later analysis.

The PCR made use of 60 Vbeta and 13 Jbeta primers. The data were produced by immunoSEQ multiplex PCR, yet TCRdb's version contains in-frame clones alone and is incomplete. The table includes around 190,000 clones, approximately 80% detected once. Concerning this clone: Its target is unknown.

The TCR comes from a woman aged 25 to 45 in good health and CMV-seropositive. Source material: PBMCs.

The CDR3 sequence: CAIRSQGPSNTGELFF. CDR3 bases: TGTGCCATCCGTTCACAGGGGCCTTCGAACACCGGGGAGCTGTTTTTT. The V gene is TRBV10-3, the J gene TRBJ2-2; 7 nucleotides align to TRBD1. The germline V gene encodes CDR1 ENHRY and CDR2 SYGVKD. CDR3 length: 16 amino acids. With V trimmed by 8 bases and J by 0 bases, 9 bases remained unmatched.